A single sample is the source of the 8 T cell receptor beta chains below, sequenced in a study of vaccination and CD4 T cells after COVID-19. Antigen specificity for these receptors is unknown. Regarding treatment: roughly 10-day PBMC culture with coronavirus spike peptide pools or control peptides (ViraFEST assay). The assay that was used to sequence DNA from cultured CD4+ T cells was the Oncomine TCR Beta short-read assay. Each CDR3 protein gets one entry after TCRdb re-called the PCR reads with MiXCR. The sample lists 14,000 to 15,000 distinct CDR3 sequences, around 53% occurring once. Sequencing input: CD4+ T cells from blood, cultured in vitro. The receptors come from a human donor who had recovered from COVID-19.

CDR3 sequence: CASRLDRYSSNQPQHF. CDR3 DNA: TGTGCCAGCAGACTGGACAGATATAGCTCCAATCAGCCCCAGCATTTT. This chain joins TRBV6-1 and TRBJ1-5, with TRBD1 as a possible D gene (6 bases). CDR3 size: 16 residues. CDR1 is MNHNS and CDR2 is SASEGT in the germline V gene. Trimming pared 6 bases from V and 3 bases from J, leaving 18 bases between.

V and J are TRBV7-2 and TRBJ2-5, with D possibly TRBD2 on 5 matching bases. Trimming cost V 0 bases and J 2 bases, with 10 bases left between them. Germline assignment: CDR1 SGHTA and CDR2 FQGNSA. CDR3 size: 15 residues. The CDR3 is CASSLAGVYQETQYF. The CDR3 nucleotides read TGTGCCAGCAGCTTAGCGGGAGTTTATCAAGAGACCCAGTACTTC.

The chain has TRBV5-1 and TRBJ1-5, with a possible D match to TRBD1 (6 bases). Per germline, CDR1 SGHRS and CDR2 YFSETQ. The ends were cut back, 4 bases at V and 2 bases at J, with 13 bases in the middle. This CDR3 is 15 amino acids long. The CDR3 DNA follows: TGCGCCAGCAGCAAGACAGGTATCGGCAATCAGCCCCAGCATTTT. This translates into CASSKTGIGNQPQHF. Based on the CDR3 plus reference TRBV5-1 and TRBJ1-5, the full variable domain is KAGVTQTPRYLIKTRGQQVTLSCSPISGHRSVSWYQQTPGQGLQFLFEYFSETQRNKGNFPGRFSGRQFSNSRSEMNVSTLELGDSALYLCASSKTGIGNQPQHFGDGTRLSIL.

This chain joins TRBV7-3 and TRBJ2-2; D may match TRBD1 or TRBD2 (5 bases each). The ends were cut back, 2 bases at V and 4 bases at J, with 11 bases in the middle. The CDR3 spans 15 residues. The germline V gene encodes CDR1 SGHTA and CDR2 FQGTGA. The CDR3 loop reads CASSLLSGTTGELFF. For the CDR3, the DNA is TGTGCCAGCAGCTTATTATCAGGGACCACCGGGGAGCTGTTTTTT. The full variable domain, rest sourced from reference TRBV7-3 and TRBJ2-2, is GAGVSQTPSNKVTEKGKYVELRCDPISGHTALYWYRQSLGQGPEFLIYFQGTGAADDSGLPNDRFFAVRPEGSVSTLKIQRTERGDSAVYLCASSLLSGTTGELFFGEGSRLTVL.

CDR3 sequence (DNA): TGTGCCAGCAGTACCGACTGGACTAGCACAGATACGCAGTATTTT. Protein sequence: CASSTDWTSTDTQYF. The V gene is TRBV2, the J gene TRBJ2-3; possible D gene TRBD2, 5 bases. From germline, CDR1 is SNHLY and CDR2 FYNNEI. Trimming removed 5 bases from V and 0 bases from J, with 12 bases in between. The CDR3 loop spans 15 amino acids.

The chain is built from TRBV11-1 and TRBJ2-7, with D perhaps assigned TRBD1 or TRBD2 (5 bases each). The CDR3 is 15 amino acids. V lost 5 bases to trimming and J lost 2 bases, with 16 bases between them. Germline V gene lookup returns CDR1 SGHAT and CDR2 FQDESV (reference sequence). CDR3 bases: TGTGCCAGCAGCCTTACCCCGGGGACCCCCTACGAGCAGTACTTC. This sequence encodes CASSLTPGTPYEQYF.

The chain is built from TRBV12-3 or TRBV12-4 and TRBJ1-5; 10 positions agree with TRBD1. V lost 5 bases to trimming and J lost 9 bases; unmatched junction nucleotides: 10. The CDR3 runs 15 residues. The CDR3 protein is CASSPRDRGRRPQHF. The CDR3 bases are TGTGCCAGCAGTCCCCGGGACAGGGGTCGCCGGCCCCAGCATTTT.

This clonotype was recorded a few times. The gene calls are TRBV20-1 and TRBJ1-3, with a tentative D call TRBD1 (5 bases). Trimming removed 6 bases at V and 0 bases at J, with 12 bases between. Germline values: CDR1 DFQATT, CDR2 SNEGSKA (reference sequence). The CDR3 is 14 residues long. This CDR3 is CSARPGTSGNTIYF. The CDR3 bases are TGCAGTGCCCGCCCAGGGACCTCTGGAAACACCATATATTTT.